This T cell receptor (beta chain) stems from a study of beta chain features in type 1 diabetes (dated by TCRdb to the late 2010s). With respect to the entire study: No differences in mean age, gender distribution, total cell number or subset yield were found between patients and healthy donors. A total of 85 million to 140 million sorted cells were examined across all samples, and a strong correlation was observed between cell number per subset and RNA yield. The study compared the TCRB repertoires of sorted circulating CD4+ T cell subsets in recently diagnosed type 1 diabetes patients with those in matched healthy donors. Naive and central memory subsets were obtained from all 30 or so donors, but regulatory and stem cell-like memory subsets were isolated from only 8 patients and roughly eight healthy donors.

This clone was observed a few times. The antigen this receptor binds is unknown. No base-level quality is on record; no much larger clone is a single base apart. All of the isolated RNA was reverse transcribed with the High Capacity cDNA Reverse Transcription Kit, so expressed TCRB transcripts were sequenced. Naive, central memory and regulatory T cell samples underwent deep immunoSEQ sequencing, averaging approximately 3.5 million total reads per sample. Sorted cells were lysed in RLT buffer, and RNA was extracted using DNase-treated RNeasy Micro or Mini kits according to cell number. Each cell subset was processed separately to prevent cross-contamination, with patient and healthy donor samples processed together. Using the immunoSEQ multiplex PCR, TCRB sequences were amplified from cDNA into 87-bp fragments spanning the CDR3 region. The amplicons were sequenced using the Illumina HiSeq platform. Regarding the original processing steps: Synthetic template baselines were used to correct PCR bias computationally, reads within Hamming distance 2 were collapsed together, and singletons that could not be merged were discarded. Reads were aligned against IMGT to assign V, D and J genes, CDR3 length and insertions or deletions at six rearrangement sites. Within each subset, clonotype counts were normalized to the number of sorted cells before true diversity and Gini coefficients were calculated with the tcR R package. The overlap coefficient, calculated on TCRB nucleotide sequences, was used to measure repertoire sharing. Out-of-frame TCRB sequences from naive cells were analyzed as a proxy for the pre-selection repertoire. The immuneACCESS repertoire file appears here via TCRdb, limited to in-frame rearrangements. These files lack a portion of the clones; in checked studies, under half of the deficit traces to unresolved V genes, and the cause of the others is not known. Clone size and V and J calls were adopted from that table, with D and trimming inferred from the DNA. This sample gives 300,000 to 450,000 clones in total; roughly 13% of them show up just once. The ten top clones hold around 0.0099% of the sample.

The CDR3 spans 15 residues, from the cysteine through the phenylalanine. Only CDR3 DNA is held: 45 bases, read in frame from base 1. Ends trimmed: V by 1 base, J by 6 bases; bases unmatched to a gene: 5. Per the germline V gene, SGHTA is the CDR1 and FQGNSA is the CDR2. Beyond this particular receptor, the publication reports: Because the HLA sub-analyses included only small numbers of individuals, any influence of HLA type on TCRB rearrangement was left unresolved. Shorter templates might be favored by PCR, yet because patient and control samples were amplified and corrected together, any such skew would affect both groups equally. A moderate but significant shortening of TCRB CDR3 length was observed in type 1 diabetes patients in all four CD4+ subsets. At VDJ recombination sites, type 1 diabetes patients had fewer insertions and more deleted nucleotides, which implies abnormalities in thymic rearrangement. Naive, central memory and regulatory TCRB repertoires appeared to be more alike among patients than among healthy donors. Sequencing cDNA rather than genomic DNA could over-represent highly expressing activated cells, although activation and CD3 levels did not differ between groups.

Each donor gave one peripheral blood draw, averaging roughly 120 mL, which was collected into heparinised tubes. A BD FACSAria II and a panel including CD45RO, CCR7, CD25, CD127, CD95 and CD27 were used to sort naive, central memory, regulatory and stem cell-like memory CD4+ T cells. Purity was above 95% for every sorted population. PBMCs were isolated immediately by Lymphoprep density gradient centrifugation and stained directly without culture. So that batch effects would be minimized, each experiment stained and sorted samples in pairs, pairing one healthy donor with one patient. This chain joins TRBV7-2 to TRBJ1-5, with TRBD1 identical over 8 junction bases. The sequence derives from a woman younger than 35 with type 1 diabetes. Sequenced material: naive CD4+ T cells from blood. The sample's cell subset or site, from its label and the paper: true naive CD4+ T cells. The bases read TGTGCCAGCAGCTTAGGGTCAGGGGGCCCTCAGCCCCAGCATTTT. Its protein is CASSLGSGGPQPQHF.